The entry below gives a single T cell receptor (beta chain) sequence along with its context. As a fraction of the sample, this clone is medium-sized (0.01 to 0.1%). No per-base quality is available; no much larger clone lies one base away. Library preparation employed the immunoSEQ multiplex PCR assay. For most patients, genomic DNA was isolated with the Qiagen DNeasy Blood and Tissue Kit and sent frozen to Adaptive Biotechnologies for TCR sequencing. High-throughput TCR-beta CDR3 sequencing of genomic DNA from most patients was performed by Adaptive Biotechnologies. Turning to the authors' computational methods: Adaptive's ImmunoSEQ software was the source of the TCR sequencing data for 18 patients, while a few other patients were processed with MiXCR and VDJtools. To correct CD4 versus CD8 sorting errors, any sequence found in both subsets at a frequency ratio below 5:1 was removed. Because the origin of CDR3 nucleotide sequences shared between donor and recipient could not be assigned, those sequences were removed. Alloreactive clones required at least 2-fold expansion over unstimulated cells and minimum CFSE-low frequency of 0.002% (template counts) or 0.001% (read counts). A clone was considered mappable if detected in the sequenced pre-transplant spleen, lymph node, or MLR CFSE-low populations of the donor or recipient. Cumulative frequency of alloreactive clones was calculated as a percentage of all sequences weighted by copy number. TCRdb holds this immuneACCESS table with in-frame rearrangements only. Some clones are missing; in checked studies, unresolved V genes explain under half, and the rest has no known cause. From that table come the V and J calls and clone size; the DNA was used to work out D and trimming. In all, the sample holds around 13,000 clones, and approximately 40% of those were seen once. The ten largest make up more than 1% of the sample.

These data originate in a study of graft-versus-host responses after intestinal transplantation (dated by TCRdb to about 2021). Study-wide context: Multivisceral, liver-intestinal, or isolated intestinal transplants were received by the recipients. Anti-thymocyte globulin induction was given to all recipients, followed by maintenance tacrolimus and steroids for about 3 years. After intestinal transplantation, graft-versus-host and host-versus-graft alloreactive T cell clones were followed in the graft, circulation and bone marrow using bulk TCR-beta CDR3 sequencing. Alloreactive clones were identified by sequencing pre-transplant mixed lymphocyte reaction products and comparing these products with unstimulated pre-transplant donor and recipient T cells. The cohort enrolled about two dozen intestinal transplant recipients, one of whom was a retransplant, and 3 patients without pretransplant specimens were excluded. A peak of at least 4% donor T cells among recipient peripheral blood mononuclear cells was the definition used for donor T cell macrochimerism. Samples from a few later patients were sequenced in-house on an Illumina MiSeq with MiXCR processing rather than by the commercial service. Overall study results and their limits: Patients with donor T cell macrochimerism had high GvH to HvG T cell clonal ratios in their allografts. Early after transplant, peak levels of circulating GvH clones were associated with declines in HvG clones. GvH clones were detected in recipient bone marrow, and some of these GvH clones were observed earlier in ileal mucosa or blood, consistent with an intestinal mucosal origin. Conclusions were limited by the relatively low number and heterogeneity of intestinal transplant patients.

In light of the paper, this sample's time point label describes: cells obtained before transplantation from donor or recipient. Mixed lymphocyte reactions plated approximately 200,000 CFSE-labeled pre-transplant responders with approximately 200,000 irradiated violet-dye-labeled stimulators and were cultured for 6 to 7 days. After the mixed lymphocyte reaction, proliferating CD3+CD4+CFSE-low and CD3+CD8+CFSE-low responder cells were FACS-sorted on a BD Influx sorter. CDR1 and CDR2, looked up from the germline V gene (reference sequence), are GTSNPN and SVGIG. V lost 1 base and J lost 0 bases; the stretch between them is 6 bases long. The CDR3 runs 13 amino acids, cysteine and phenylalanine included. Left in the record is the CDR3 DNA by itself, 39 bases read in frame from the first base.

The sequence was obtained from a human patient who received an intestinal transplant. The sequences come from alloreactive CD4+ T cells from a mixed lymphocyte reaction culture, collected before intestinal transplant. Reading the label with the study, this specimen's cell subset or site is: CFSE-low proliferating T cells sorted from approximately six-day pre-transplant mixed lymphocyte reaction (GvH or HvG direction). Recombination joined TRBV30 with TRBJ1-1; the D gene identity is not certain. The nucleotide sequence is given as TGTGCCTGGAGTGGAGGGATGAACACTGAAGCTTTCTTT. It codes for CAWSGGMNTEAFF.